This T cell receptor (beta chain) emerged from a study of regulatory T cells in long-lasting Graves disease (dated by TCRdb to the early 2020s). Background for the entire study: Persistent Graves' disease was defined as antithyroid drug treatment for over 5 years with persistently positive TSH receptor autoantibodies. TCR sequencing covered around 13 persistent and some 20 newly diagnosed Graves' disease patients, approximately 33 samples in total. Peripheral blood TCR sequencing and RNA sequencing compared persistent Graves' disease patients with newly diagnosed Graves' disease patients. Persistent Graves' disease patients in the clinical cohort had taken antithyroid drugs for approximately 10 years on average. The study was conducted in China and was registered as a clinical trial.

The junction carries 13 bases between V and J, which are trimmed by 8 bases and 0 bases respectively. The germline V gene yields MDHEN for CDR1 and SYDVKM for CDR2. The CDR3, from cysteine to phenylalanine, totals 14 residues. CDR3 DNA is the only sequence kept; it has 42 bases, read in frame from the first base. The method behind the library was multiplex PCR. Data came from an Illumina HiSeq 4000. TCR beta libraries were built with iRepertoire HTBI primers and Arm-PCR amplification of CDR3 regions. PCR products were gel purified before sequencing. Under the source paper's analysis protocol: Across samples, 62 TRBV and roughly 15 TRBJ segments were identified and used for gene usage analysis of CDR3 amino acid clonotypes. COPE and FqMerger were used to merge the filtered high-quality paired reads into contigs. BLAST was used to align contigs to IMGT TRBV, TRBD and TRBJ reference genes, and CDR3 was defined according to IMGT. Any clonotype with a frequency above 0.1% was counted as a highly expanded clone. Shannon entropy was used to measure repertoire diversity, and the Gini coefficient was used to measure V-J evenness. Clonotypes shared by more than one individual were considered public. TCRdb reprocessing: public reads trimmed at Q25 with fastp, clones called with MiXCR, in-frame beta chains kept. Each entry is one CDR3 protein sequence, shown with its most common DNA and genes. The V and J calls and clone size come from TCRdb's table, not from the authors' own analysis. In this sample the table shows hundreds of thousands of distinct CDR3 sequences, roughly 23% of which occur a single time. 14% of the sample is held by the ten biggest clonotypes.

Broader findings and caveats from the paper: Compared with newly diagnosed patients, patients with persistent Graves' disease had lower TCR Shannon entropy and fewer highly expanded clones, which suggests clonal expansion. Only the TCR beta chain was sequenced and analyzed. Patients with persistent disease shared more public clonotypes (approximately 2,500) than newly diagnosed patients did (around 1,000). Preferential use of TRBV28, TRBJ1-2 and TRBJ2-5 was observed in persistent disease, whereas TRBV20-1 and TRBJ2-1 were favored in newly diagnosed disease. The authors noted that the small sample size was a limitation that may lower accuracy. Because the primary lesion, thyroid tissue, could not be accessed, the study looked at peripheral blood alone.

This clonotype was counted ten times or more. It lacks a known antigen. Base qualities are not at hand, and no much larger clone is one base apart. This sample's time point label indicates: persistent/refractory GD, antithyroid drugs over 5 years with positive TRAb. RNA was extracted from PBMCs in TRIzol for both TCR sequencing and RNA sequencing. The diagnosis of Graves' disease was made according to American Thyroid Association guidelines. Patients were recruited from an endocrinology department in Xi'an, China. Each patient gave around 9.2 milliliters of peripheral blood, collected in an EDTA anticoagulant tube. Ficoll Paque Plus density gradient separation was used to isolate PBMCs, and no further T cell sorting was done. An Agilent 2100 Bioanalyzer and agarose gel were used to assess RNA quality, and a NanoDrop 2000 was used to measure RNA concentration.

The source material was peripheral blood mononuclear cells (PBMCs), sampled when the disease was refractory, from a patient treated with antithyroid drugs. The chain is encoded by TRBV28 joined to TRBJ1-1; the D gene remains uncertain. This clonotype originated in a female donor with Graves disease. The DNA sequence is as follows: TGTGCCAGCTATACGGGAGGTGTGAACACTGAAGCTTTCTTT. Protein translation: CASYTGGVNTEAFF.